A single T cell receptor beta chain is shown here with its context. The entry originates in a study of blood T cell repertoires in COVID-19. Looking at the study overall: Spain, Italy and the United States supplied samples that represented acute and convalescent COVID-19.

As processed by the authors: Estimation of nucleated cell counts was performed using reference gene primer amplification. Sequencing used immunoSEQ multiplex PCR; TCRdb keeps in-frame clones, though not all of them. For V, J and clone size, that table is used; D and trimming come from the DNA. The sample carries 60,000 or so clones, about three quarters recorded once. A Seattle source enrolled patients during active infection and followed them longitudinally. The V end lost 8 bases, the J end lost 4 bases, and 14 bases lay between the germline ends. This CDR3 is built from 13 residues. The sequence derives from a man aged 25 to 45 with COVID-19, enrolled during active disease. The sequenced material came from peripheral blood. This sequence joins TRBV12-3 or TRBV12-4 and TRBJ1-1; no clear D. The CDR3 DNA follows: TGTGCCAGCGGTCTGGCTGGTCGCACTGAAGCTTTCTTT. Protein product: CASGLAGRTEAFF.